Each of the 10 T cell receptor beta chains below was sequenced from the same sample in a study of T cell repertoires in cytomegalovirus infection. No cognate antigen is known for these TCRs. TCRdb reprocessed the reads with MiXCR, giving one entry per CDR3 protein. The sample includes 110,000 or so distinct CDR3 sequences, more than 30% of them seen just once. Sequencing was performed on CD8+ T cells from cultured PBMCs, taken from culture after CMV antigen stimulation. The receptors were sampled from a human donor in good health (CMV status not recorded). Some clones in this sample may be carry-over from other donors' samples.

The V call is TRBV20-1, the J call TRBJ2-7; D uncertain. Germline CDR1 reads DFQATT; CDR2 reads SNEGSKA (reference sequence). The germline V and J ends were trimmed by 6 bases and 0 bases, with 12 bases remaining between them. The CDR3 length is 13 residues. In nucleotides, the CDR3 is TGCAGTGCCTTAGGGCATTCCTCCTACGAGCAGTACTTC. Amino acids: CSALGHSSYEQYF.

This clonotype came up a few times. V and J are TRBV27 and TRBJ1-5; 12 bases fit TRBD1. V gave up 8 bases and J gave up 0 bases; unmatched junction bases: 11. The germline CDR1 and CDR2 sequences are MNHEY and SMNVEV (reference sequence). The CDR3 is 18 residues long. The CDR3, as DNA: TGTGCCAGCCGAACCGGGACAGGGGGCCTGGATAGCAATCAGCCCCAGCATTTT. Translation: CASRTGTGGLDSNQPQHF.

The CDR3 reads CASSLGGLVENEQFF. CDR3 nucleotide sequence: TGTGCCAGCAGTTTAGGGGGACTTGTCGAAAATGAGCAGTTCTTC. The V gene is TRBV12-3 or TRBV12-4, the J gene TRBJ2-1; perhaps TRBD2 as D (6 bases). The V gene lost 1 base and the J gene lost 7 bases, with 14 bases spanning the gap. The CDR3 contains 15 residues.

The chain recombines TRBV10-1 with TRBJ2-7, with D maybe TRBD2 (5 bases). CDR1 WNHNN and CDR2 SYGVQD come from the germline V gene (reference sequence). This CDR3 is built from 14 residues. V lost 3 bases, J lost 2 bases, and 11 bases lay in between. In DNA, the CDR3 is TGCGCCAGCAGTGATGAGCGGCGGGCCTACGAGCAGTACTTC. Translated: CASSDERRAYEQYF.

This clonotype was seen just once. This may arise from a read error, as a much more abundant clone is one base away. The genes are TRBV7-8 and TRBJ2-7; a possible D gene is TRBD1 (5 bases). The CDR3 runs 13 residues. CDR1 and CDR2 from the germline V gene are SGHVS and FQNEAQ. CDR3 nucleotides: TGTTCCAGCAGCCGTGACAGCGACTACGAGCAGTACTTC. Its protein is CSSSRDSDYEQYF.

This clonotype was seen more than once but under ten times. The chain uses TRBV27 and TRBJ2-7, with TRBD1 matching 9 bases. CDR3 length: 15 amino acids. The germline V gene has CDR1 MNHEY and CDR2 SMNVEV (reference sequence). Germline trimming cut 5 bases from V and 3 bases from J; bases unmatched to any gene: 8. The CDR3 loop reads CASSLIGTGNYEQYF. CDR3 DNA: TGTGCCAGCAGTCTAATAGGGACAGGGAACTACGAGCAGTACTTC.

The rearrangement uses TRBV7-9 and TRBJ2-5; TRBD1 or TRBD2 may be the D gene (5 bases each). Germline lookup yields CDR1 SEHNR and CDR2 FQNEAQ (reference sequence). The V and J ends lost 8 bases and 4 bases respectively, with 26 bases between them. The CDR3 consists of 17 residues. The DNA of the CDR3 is TGTGCCAGCTCGGATTCCCCCCTTAACGGGGCAGGAGAGACCCAGTACTTC. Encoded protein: CASSDSPLNGAGETQYF.

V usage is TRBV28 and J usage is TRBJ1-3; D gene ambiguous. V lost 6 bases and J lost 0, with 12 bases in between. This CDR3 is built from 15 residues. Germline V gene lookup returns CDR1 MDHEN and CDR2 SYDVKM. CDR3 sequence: CASSTLVNSGNTIYF. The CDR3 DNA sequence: TGTGCCAGCAGCACTTTGGTAAACTCTGGAAACACCATATATTTT.

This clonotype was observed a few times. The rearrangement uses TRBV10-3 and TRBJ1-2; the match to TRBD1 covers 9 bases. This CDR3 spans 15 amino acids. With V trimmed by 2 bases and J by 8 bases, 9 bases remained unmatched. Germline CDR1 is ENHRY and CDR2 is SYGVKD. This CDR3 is CAISELRGQGGGYTF. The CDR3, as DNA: TGTGCCATCAGTGAGCTTAGGGGACAGGGAGGAGGCTACACCTTC.

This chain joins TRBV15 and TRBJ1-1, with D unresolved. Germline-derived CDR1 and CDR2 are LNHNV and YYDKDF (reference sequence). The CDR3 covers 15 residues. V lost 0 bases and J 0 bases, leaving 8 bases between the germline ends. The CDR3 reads CATSRDRLLNTEAFF. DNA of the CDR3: TGTGCCACCAGCAGAGATCGGCTGTTGAACACTGAAGCTTTCTTT. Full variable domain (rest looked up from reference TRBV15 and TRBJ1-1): DAMVIQNPRYQVTQFGKPVTLSCSQTLNHNVMYWYQQKSSQAPKLLFHYYDKDFNNEADTPDNFQSRRPNTSFCFLDIRSPGLGDTAMYLCATSRDRLLNTEAFFGQGTRLTVV.